The clone carrying this T cell receptor (beta chain) was recorded at least ten times. Antigen: not known. These data come from a study of T cells in Graves' hyperthyroidism and ophthalmopathy. Study information: The authors collected peripheral blood at initial diagnosis, before any treatment.

Source material for PBMCs was about 10 ml fresh peripheral blood. RNA transcripts provided the source from which TCR beta CDR3 regions were amplified. The HTBI primer set was used in a first-round RT-PCR of the TCR CDR3. MiXCR, run by TCRdb on the multiplex PCR reads, gives a single entry per CDR3 protein. The sample comprises around 610,000 distinct CDR3 sequences, roughly 15% of which are singletons, and around 4.1% rests with the top ten. Study-level results: Stable hyperthyroidism was told apart from ophthalmopathy by a model built on 13 V-J features. Most thyroid clonotypes expanded above 0.001 were also detected in blood.

This clonotype was obtained from a woman aged 40 to 50 with Graves' ophthalmopathy. Material for sequencing was blood.

The DNA for the CDR3 is TGTGCCAGCAGTTTAGAGGTTTTGAACACTGAAGCTTTCTTT. It codes for CASSLEVLNTEAFF. The genes are TRBV12-3 or TRBV12-4 and TRBJ1-1; D is unclear. The CDR3 extends over 14 amino acids. Between the trimmed V and J ends, which lost 1 base and 0 bases, there was a span of 6 bases.